Shown below are 3 T cell receptor beta chains from a single sample sequenced in a study of blood T cell repertoires in COVID-19 (dated by TCRdb to between 2020 and 2021). To prepare the library, the immunoSEQ multiplex PCR assay was applied. Held by TCRdb, this immuneACCESS table contains in-frame sequences only and omits some clones. Under half of the omission traces to an unresolved V gene where checked; the cause of the rest is unknown. This sample gives around 140,000 clones in total; around 80% of them show up just once. The ten largest clones capture over 4% of the sample. Sample: peripheral blood. The origin of the receptors is a woman of 80 years or more with active or convalescent COVID-19.

The V and J genes are TRBV5-1 and TRBJ2-3, with 14 nucleotides matching TRBD2. The CDR3 has 17 amino acids. The V and J ends lost 5 bases and 5 bases, in that order; junction bases with no gene match: 10. Germline-derived CDR1 and CDR2 are SGHRS and YFSETQ. The CDR3 reads CASRLGTSGGALDTQYF. The CDR3 bases are TGCGCCAGCAGACTAGGGACTAGCGGGGGAGCATTAGATACGCAGTATTTT. Full variable domain (missing parts from reference TRBV5-1 and TRBJ2-3): KAGVTQTPRYLIKTRGQQVTLSCSPISGHRSVSWYQQTPGQGLQFLFEYFSETQRNKGNFPGRFSGRQFSNSRSEMNVSTLELGDSALYLCASRLGTSGGALDTQYFGPGTRLTVL.

V gene TRBV7-9 combines with J gene TRBJ2-5, with D maybe TRBD1 (6 bases). V dropped 8 bases and J dropped 2 bases, with 15 bases sitting between them. The CDR3 totals 14 residues. Looked up from germline, CDR1 is SEHNR and CDR2 is FQNEAQ (reference sequence). The CDR3 nucleotides are TGTGCCAGCGGGTTAGGGACAAAGCAAGAGACCCAGTACTTC. Amino acids: CASGLGTKQETQYF.

The V gene is TRBV5-1, the J gene TRBJ2-1, with TRBD2 as a possible D gene (5 bases). CDR1 is SGHRS, CDR2 YFSETQ, per germline. The CDR3 is 15 residues long. Trimming pared 0 bases from V and 3 bases from J, leaving 10 bases between. DNA for the CDR3: TGCGCCAGCAGCTTGGCCGGAGCGGACTACAATGAGCAGTTCTTC. This codes for CASSLAGADYNEQFF.